These 23 T cell receptor beta chains share one sample of origin, sequenced in a study of blood T cell repertoires in COVID-19. Sequenced by immunoSEQ multiplex PCR; TCRdb stores in-frame clones only, minus some. The sample holds 300,000 to 400,000 clones, roughly nine tenths seen once. The specimen was PBMCs or T cells enriched from blood (not recorded which). These receptors were collected from a man between 18 and 35 years old who had recovered from COVID-19.

The chain is built from TRBV2 and TRBJ2-7; 9 positions agree with TRBD1. The trim removed 1 base at V and 3 bases at J, leaving 7 bases unmatched. This CDR3 has 16 residues. Germline CDR1 is SNHLY and CDR2 is FYNNEI. The CDR3 DNA reads TGTGCCAGCAGTGAAGATGACGGGGACAGGGTCTACGAGCAGTACTTC. Encoded protein: CASSEDDGDRVYEQYF.

The CDR3 region is CASHAGTGNTGELFF. For the CDR3, the DNA is TGTGCCAGCCACGCCGGGACAGGGAACACCGGGGAGCTGTTTTTT. The genes are TRBV2 and TRBJ2-2; 8 bases match TRBD1. CDR1 SNHLY and CDR2 FYNNEI come from the germline V gene. Germline trimming cut 8 bases from V and 1 base from J; bases unmatched to any gene: 6. The CDR3 contains 15 residues. The entire variable domain, with the rest obtained from reference TRBV2 and TRBJ2-2, is as follows: EPEVTQTPSHQVTQMGQEVILRCVPISNHLYFYWYRQILGQKVEFLVSFYNNEISEKSEIFDDQFSVERPDGSNFTLKIRSTKLEDSAMYFCASHAGTGNTGELFFGEGSRLTVL.

Worth noting for this clone: This same CDR3 is encoded by further DNA sequences in the sample. The chain is built from TRBV29-1 and TRBJ2-3; 8 nucleotides align to TRBD2. The CDR3 consists of 12 residues. Germline-derived CDR1 and CDR2 are SQVTM and ANQGSEA. V lost 6 bases, J lost 3 bases, and 2 bases stayed unmatched. CDR3 sequence: CSVGLATDTQYF. CDR3 nucleotide sequence: TGCAGCGTAGGACTAGCAACAGATACGCAGTATTTT.

The V gene is TRBV7-3, the J gene TRBJ2-3; perhaps TRBD1 as D (6 bases). Germline V lookup: CDR1 SGHTA, CDR2 FQGTGA. The CDR3 covers 14 residues. V shed 5 bases and J shed 10 bases, with 19 bases lying between them. Written as DNA, the CDR3 is TGTGCCAGCAGCGGCACCCCAGGGGACATCTCGCAGTATTTT. Protein: CASSGTPGDISQYF.

The chain couples TRBV28 to TRBJ1-2; D is perhaps TRBD1 (6 bases). Germline CDR1 reads MDHEN; CDR2 reads SYDVKM. This CDR3 has 14 amino acids. V lost 3 bases to trimming and J lost 8 bases, with 16 bases between them. This CDR3 reads CASSFHGGHGGYTF. CDR3 coding DNA: TGTGCCAGCAGTTTTCATGGGGGCCACGGGGGCTACACCTTC.

The chain carries TRBV19 and TRBJ1-4; 12 nucleotides align to TRBD1. The CDR3 has 16 amino acids. CDR1 is LNHDA and CDR2 is SQIVND in the germline V gene (reference sequence). V trimming: 5 bases; J trimming: 4 bases; junction bases outside the gene matches: 5. The CDR3 DNA reads TGTGCCAGTAGTCCGGGACAGGGGGCCCTTAATGAAAAACTGTTTTTT. Protein: CASSPGQGALNEKLFF.

V is TRBV19 and J is TRBJ1-1; TRBD1 is a possible D gene (6 bases). V lost 11 bases, J lost 6 bases, and 16 bases lay in between. The CDR3 has 12 residues. Germline V CDR1 and CDR2: LNHDA, SQIVND (reference sequence). CDR3 amino acids: CASSPGAAEAFF. The CDR3 region has the DNA TGTGCCTCATCACCAGGGGCGGCTGAAGCTTTCTTT.

This chain uses TRBV7-9 with TRBJ2-1; D unclear. Per germline, CDR1 SEHNR and CDR2 FQNEAQ (reference sequence). The CDR3 has 12 amino acids. Between the trimmed V and J ends, which lost 3 bases and 4 bases, there was a span of 4 bases. The CDR3 region is CASSFLYNEQFF. The DNA of the CDR3 is TGTGCCAGCAGCTTCCTGTACAATGAGCAGTTCTTC.

This clone has only a few counts. The chain uses TRBV7-9 and TRBJ1-1; TRBD1 matches at 9 bases. CDR1 SEHNR and CDR2 FQNEAQ come from the germline V gene (reference sequence). This CDR3 spans 14 amino acids. V lost 4 bases and J lost 4; bases outside the gene matches: 4. The CDR3 DNA sequence: TGTGCCAGCAGCTCGGGACAGGGAATCACTGAAGCTTTCTTT. The encoded protein is CASSSGQGITEAFF.

The V gene is TRBV19, the J gene TRBJ1-5; TRBD1 matches 8 bases. V shed 5 bases and J 5 bases; nucleotides not matched to a gene: 8. CDR3 length: 15 residues. CDR1 and CDR2 from the germline V gene are LNHDA and SQIVND (reference sequence). CDR3 nucleotides: TGTGCCAGTAGTCCGGGGACAGGAGCTTATCAGCCCCAGCATTTT. Translation gives CASSPGTGAYQPQHF.

V gene TRBV28 combines with J gene TRBJ2-7; 7 bases match TRBD1. The CDR3 has 15 amino acids. V gave up 4 bases and J gave up 0 bases; unmatched junction bases: 6. Per germline, CDR1 MDHEN and CDR2 SYDVKM. The CDR3 loop reads CASSSPTGSSYEQYF. The CDR3 DNA is TGTGCCAGCAGTTCCCCGACAGGGAGCTCCTACGAGCAGTACTTC.

This chain connects TRBV19 to TRBJ1-1, with TRBD1 as a possible D gene (5 bases). Trimming took 5 bases from V and 5 from J, leaving 15 bases between them. The CDR3 runs 14 residues. Germline V CDR1 and CDR2: LNHDA, SQIVND (reference sequence). The CDR3 here is CASSAFQGRTEAFF. The CDR3 DNA sequence: TGTGCCAGTAGTGCATTTCAGGGTCGGACTGAAGCTTTCTTT. Looking up the rest from reference TRBV19 and TRBJ1-1 gives the full variable domain: DGGITQSPKYLFRKEGQNVTLSCEQNLNHDAMYWYRQDPGQGLRLIYYSQIVNDFQKGDIAEGYSVSREKKESFPLTVTSAQKNPTAFYLCASSAFQGRTEAFFGQGTRLTVV.

The chain combines TRBV19 with TRBJ1-1; no firm D call. The CDR3 runs 14 residues. Germline V gene sequence: CDR1 LNHDA, CDR2 SQIVND (reference sequence). V lost 7 bases, J lost 1 base, and 13 bases lay in between. The CDR3 DNA is TGTGCCAGTACCCGGCGACAAGAGAACACTGAAGCTTTCTTT. Residues: CASTRRQENTEAFF.

V gene TRBV11-3 combines with J gene TRBJ2-5; maybe TRBD2 (5 bases). This CDR3 has 13 residues. V lost 3 bases to trimming and J lost 3 bases, with 8 bases between them. In germline, CDR1 is SGHNT, CDR2 YENEEA. CDR3 sequence: CASSLVREETQYF. DNA of the CDR3: TGTGCCAGCAGCTTGGTGAGGGAAGAGACCCAGTACTTC.

The V gene is TRBV18, the J gene TRBJ1-1, with D perhaps TRBD1 (5 bases). The CDR3 is 11 amino acids. V was pared by 2 bases and J by 7 bases, with 5 bases between. Germline values: CDR1 KGHSH, CDR2 LQKENI. The CDR3 nucleotides read TGTGCCAGCTCACCAGACAGTGAAGCTTTCTTT. This codes for CASSPDSEAFF.

V gene TRBV6-1 combines with J gene TRBJ1-1; D gene unclear. V was cut by 2 bases and J by 1 base, with 8 bases left in between. CDR1 is MNHNS, CDR2 SASEGT, per germline. The CDR3 consists of 14 residues. The CDR3 DNA reads as TGTGCCAGCAGTGAATGGGAGACGAACACTGAAGCTTTCTTT. It codes for CASSEWETNTEAFF.

This clone turned up a few times. This sequence joins TRBV6-5 and TRBJ2-7; TRBD1 is a possible D gene (6 bases). This CDR3 is built from 13 residues. CDR1 MNHEY and CDR2 SVGAGI come from the germline V gene. V lost 5 bases, J lost 1 base, and 9 bases lay in between. The CDR3 nucleotides are TGTGCCAGCAGTAGGGACACATCCTACGAGCAGTACTTC. As protein: CASSRDTSYEQYF.

This clone was picked up a small number of times. The chain employs TRBV25-1 and TRBJ2-7; 12 bases are a match to TRBD1. Trimming at V came to 4 bases and at J to 6 bases, leaving 4 bases not matched to a gene. CDR1 is MGHDK and CDR2 is SYGVNS in the germline V gene. The CDR3 is made up of 14 amino acids. CDR3 sequence: CASSAGQGASEQYF. DNA of the CDR3: TGTGCCAGCAGTGCGGGACAGGGGGCCAGCGAGCAGTACTTC.

The chain combines TRBV6-5 with TRBJ2-1; a possible D gene is TRBD2 (6 bases). V dropped 2 bases and J dropped 3 bases, with 11 bases sitting between them. This CDR3 contains 15 residues. Germline CDR1 MNHEY, CDR2 SVGAGI. The CDR3 is CASSYGRGNYNEQFF. CDR3 sequence (DNA): TGTGCCAGCAGTTACGGGCGCGGGAACTACAATGAGCAGTTCTTC.

This sequence joins TRBV9 and TRBJ2-1; D ambiguous. Germline V lookup: CDR1 SGDLS, CDR2 YYNGEE. Trimming left V 6 bases short and J 6 bases short, with 19 bases between. This CDR3 comprises 15 residues. The CDR3 DNA is TGTGCCAGCACCACCCATGCGAGTCCACTCAATGAGCAGTTCTTC. Its translation is CASTTHASPLNEQFF.

The rearrangement joins TRBV10-3 to TRBJ1-5; D remains unclear. This CDR3 has 14 residues. V lost 4 bases and J lost 5, with 12 bases in between. Germline V gene lookup returns CDR1 ENHRY and CDR2 SYGVKD. In DNA form, the CDR3 reads TGTGCCATCAGTGGAGGAGGGCTCTATCAGCCCCAGCATTTT. Translation gives CAISGGGLYQPQHF.

The gene calls are TRBV7-6 and TRBJ2-2; possibly TRBD2 for D (6 bases). Trimming cost V 5 bases and J 5 bases, with 15 bases left between them. The CDR3 consists of 15 residues. CDR1 SGHVS and CDR2 FNYEAQ come from the germline V gene. The CDR3 DNA sequence: TGTGCCAGCAGCCCACGCGGGATTGATACCGGGGAGCTGTTTTTT. Translation gives CASSPRGIDTGELFF. The complete variable domain, with remaining parts taken from reference TRBV7-6 and TRBJ2-2, reads GAGVSQSPRYKVTKRGQDVALRCDPISGHVSLYWYRQALGQGPEFLTYFNYEAQQDKSGLPNDRFSAERPEGSISTLTIQRTEQRDSAMYRCASSPRGIDTGELFFGEGSRLTVL.

The J gene is TRBJ2-1, the V gene TRBV7-8; the D gene is possibly TRBD1 (5 bases). Germline V lookup: CDR1 SGHVS, CDR2 FQNEAQ. Trimming took 0 bases from V and 8 from J, leaving 8 bases between them. CDR3 length equals 13 residues. The CDR3 sequence is CASSLAQGDEQFF. Here the CDR3 DNA reads TGTGCCAGCAGCTTAGCCCAAGGGGATGAGCAGTTCTTC.